This is a list of T cell receptor beta chains from one sample in a study of shared clonotypes between healthy human individuals. Clones were sequenced by immunoSEQ multiplex PCR, and TCRdb holds only the in-frame ones, with some missing. The data show about 110,000 clones, approximately 70% seen once. Specimen: memory CD8+ T cells sorted from blood. Receptor source: a woman aged 30 to 39 in good health. CDR3s include the opening cysteine and the closing phenylalanine or tryptophan. Each record gives: clone size, V gene, CDR3 protein. Only part of the rows carry a size: once, few, many, or a class if the clone is expanded.

>NA|TRBV28
CASSPQGGNTEAFF
>NA|TRBV5-1
CASSTRWREGLGNEQFF
>NA|TRBV29-1
CSVEEVSSYNEQFF
>large|TRBV4-1
CASSQVADRQPQHF
>once|TRBV5-3
CARSYPLALLGPDTQYF
>many|TRBV27
CASRAGPIEQYF
>NA|TRBV7-8
CASSLERGGRETQYF
>NA|TRBV5-6
CASSLGASGSYEQYF
>NA|TRBV18
CASSPRLAGGPDTQYF
>NA|TRBV28
CASSPGIGIPDTQYF
>NA|TRBV27
CASSQLVIGRAYEQYF
>many|TRBV15
CATSVGTEGSEAFF
>many|TRBV6-4
CASSVGEQTFNEQFF
>few|TRBV30
CAWRGGFALEQYF
>NA|TRBV27
CASSGQGLNEKLFF
>NA|TRBV13
CASSLGGRSYGYTF